This T cell receptor beta chain originates from a study of T cells in localized non-small cell lung cancer. Study-wide results and limits: As only one tumor region underwent sequencing, heterogeneity remains possible. Appearances in adjacent lung were noted for a median roughly 50 of the top 100 tumor clones. Clonality of T cells reached its maximum in uninvolved adjacent lung, surpassing tumor.

Clones were sequenced by immunoSEQ multiplex PCR, and TCRdb holds only the in-frame ones, with some missing. The table lists around 8,000 clones, more than 20% of them singletons. Per the germline V gene, CDR1 is SGHNT and CDR2 is YENEEA. The trim removed 3 bases at V and 5 bases at J, leaving 6 bases unmatched. This CDR3 is 15 amino acids long. This clone is deemed medium-sized. What it binds is not known. The sequencing used lung tumor tissue, collected before any cancer treatment. The receptor comes from a man aged 35 to 70 with stage III squamous cell lung carcinoma. V gene TRBV11-3 combines with J gene TRBJ1-2, with 10 bases identical to TRBD1. DNA for the CDR3: TGTGCCAGCAGCTTGACAGGGGGCGAGAGTTATGGCTACACCTTC. This encodes CASSLTGGESYGYTF.